Shown below are 31 T cell receptor beta chains from a single sample sequenced in a study of blood T cells in healthy people across ages. A second PCR, run for about 6 to 11 cycles, used a sample-barcoded 5' primer plus a J-beta primer mix. MiXCR, applied by TCRdb to the 5' RACE reads, yields one record per CDR3 protein. The sample lists hundreds of thousands of distinct CDR3 sequences; approximately 52% were seen once. Source material: blood. The receptors were gathered from a woman over 75 in good health.

This chain uses TRBV6-6 with TRBJ1-1; tentative D call: TRBD1 (6 bases). The CDR3 is 14 residues long. Germline V gives CDR1 MNHNY, CDR2 SVGAGI (reference sequence). V was shortened by 2 bases and J by 4 bases, with 11 bases between the two germline ends. CDR3 sequence reads: CASSYRTASTEAFF. The CDR3 DNA is TGTGCCAGCAGTTACCGGACAGCGAGCACTGAAGCTTTCTTT.

Turning to this clonotype: A much more abundant neighbour one base away suggests this may be a read error. The rearrangement links TRBV18 to TRBJ2-7; the D is unclear. The CDR3 length is 14 residues. The germline V and J ends were trimmed by 0 bases and 7 bases, with 13 bases remaining between them. CDR1 is KGHSH, CDR2 LQKENI, per germline. The CDR3 loop reads CASSPPSTYNEQYF. CDR3 sequence (DNA): TGTGCCAGCTCACCACCGAGTACCTACAATGAGCAGTACTTC.

This clonotype was detected only a few times. The V and J genes are TRBV20-1 and TRBJ1-6; D gene uncertain. Germline assignment: CDR1 DFQATT and CDR2 SNEGSKA (reference sequence). The CDR3 sequence is 15 residues long. Trimming pared 3 bases from V and 0 bases from J, leaving 9 bases between. The CDR3 nucleotides are TGCAGTGCTAGTGCTTTAACCTCCTATAATTCACCCCTCCACTTT. This gives the protein CSASALTSYNSPLHF.

The V call is TRBV18, the J call TRBJ2-1; D unclear. The V gene lost 3 bases and the J gene lost 2 bases, with 11 bases spanning the gap. Germline CDR1 is KGHSH and CDR2 is LQKENI. The CDR3 runs 15 residues. DNA for the CDR3: TGTGCCAGCTCACCGGGGATAGGGACCTACAATGAGCAGTTCTTC. This codes for CASSPGIGTYNEQFF.

This clonotype was seen repeatedly, ten times or more. This chain joins TRBV5-1 and TRBJ2-1; D is tentatively TRBD1 or TRBD2 (5 bases each). This CDR3 has 15 amino acids. Between the trimmed V and J ends, which lost 3 bases and 4 bases, there was a span of 14 bases. In germline, CDR1 is SGHRS, CDR2 YFSETQ. CDR3 loop: CASSSPGPGYNEQFF. The CDR3 nucleotides read TGCGCCAGCAGCTCACCGGGACCCGGATACAATGAGCAGTTCTTC.

The rearrangement links TRBV5-1 to TRBJ1-1, with 9 bases identical to TRBD1. J lost 4 bases, V lost 0 bases, and 4 bases had no gene match. This CDR3 has 15 residues. CDR1 and CDR2 from the germline V gene are SGHRS and YFSETQ. CDR3 DNA sequence: TGCGCCAGCAGCTTGGAGGGACAGGGAACCACTGAAGCTTTCTTT. It is translated as CASSLEGQGTTEAFF.

This clonotype came up once. This may come from a read error, since a much larger clone is one base off. The chain links TRBV27 to TRBJ2-7; D might be TRBD2 (6 bases). Germline CDR1 reads MNHEY; CDR2 reads SMNVEV (reference sequence). Trimming removed 2 bases at V and 7 bases at J, with 18 bases between. The CDR3 length is 15 residues. The CDR3, as DNA: TGTGCCAGCAGTTTAGGGGACTGGGTGCGGCATGAGCAGTACTTC. This codes for CASSLGDWVRHEQYF.

V and J are TRBV6-6 and TRBJ2-3; D remains unclear. Germline V lookup: CDR1 MNHNY, CDR2 SVGAGI (reference sequence). Deletions cut 6 bases from V and 6 bases from J, with 7 bases between. This CDR3 has 11 residues. The CDR3 coding sequence is TGTGCCAGCAGCCCTTTTGATACGCAGTATTTT. Amino acid sequence: CASSPFDTQYF.

There are a few counts of this clonotype. This may arise from a read error, as a much more abundant clone is one base away. This chain links TRBV7-3 with TRBJ2-2; D not resolved. The CDR3 is 13 residues long. The germline V gene has CDR1 SGHTA and CDR2 FQGTGA. V lost 11 bases to trimming and J lost 2 bases, with 12 bases between them. The DNA of the CDR3 is TGTGCCGGCCAGACCGGCAACACCGGGGAGCTGTTTTTT. Translating it yields CAGQTGNTGELFF.

The chain uses TRBV5-1 and TRBJ1-3; D ambiguous. CDR3 length equals 15 residues. Trimming left V 2 bases short and J 0 bases short, with 9 bases between. Germline V lookup: CDR1 SGHRS, CDR2 YFSETQ. The DNA of the CDR3 is TGCGCCAGCAGCTTCGACAACCTCTCTGGAAACACCATATATTTT. This gives the protein CASSFDNLSGNTIYF. The full variable domain, its missing parts supplied by reference TRBV5-1 and TRBJ1-3, is KAGVTQTPRYLIKTRGQQVTLSCSPISGHRSVSWYQQTPGQGLQFLFEYFSETQRNKGNFPGRFSGRQFSNSRSEMNVSTLELGDSALYLCASSFDNLSGNTIYFGEGSWLTVV.

This clonotype has ten or more counts. The chain links TRBV10-3 to TRBJ1-2, with 8 nucleotides matching TRBD1. Germline V lookup: CDR1 ENHRY, CDR2 SYGVKD. The CDR3 length is 13 residues. V lost 8 bases to trimming and J lost 7 bases; unmatched junction nucleotides: 9. The CDR3 loop reads CAIPDRDGSGYTF. The CDR3 region has the DNA TGTGCCATCCCGGACAGGGATGGGAGTGGCTACACCTTC.

Only one count was recorded for this clonotype. The genes are TRBV6-4 and TRBJ2-3; 10 positions agree with TRBD2. V lost 3 bases and J lost 0; bases outside the gene matches: 3. CDR1 is MRHNA, CDR2 SNTAGT, per germline. The CDR3 totals 16 residues. CDR3 nucleotide sequence: TGTGCCAGCAGTGAACTAGCGGGATATAGCACAGATACGCAGTATTTT. Translating it yields CASSELAGYSTDTQYF.

V gene TRBV5-1 combines with J gene TRBJ2-5; D perhaps matches TRBD2 (6 bases). V shed 0 bases and J shed 1 base, with 10 bases lying between them. CDR3 length equals 15 residues. Germline V lookup: CDR1 SGHRS, CDR2 YFSETQ. The CDR3 sequence: CASSLVGGTQETQYF. The CDR3 DNA reads TGCGCCAGCAGCTTGGTTGGGGGGACCCAAGAGACCCAGTACTTC.

About this clonotype: A single base separates this from a much larger clone, so it may be a read error. The chain is built from TRBV12-3 or TRBV12-4 and TRBJ2-1; no firm D call. The CDR3 covers 13 residues. The DNA of the CDR3 is TGTGCCAGCGGTTTAGTTGTGAACAATGAGCAGTTCTTC. Its protein product is CASGLVVNNEQFF.

CDR3 sequence: CASSQDPDASTDTQYF. CDR3 nucleotide sequence: TGCGCCAGCAGCCAAGATCCGGACGCGAGCACAGATACGCAGTATTTT. This chain uses TRBV4-1 with TRBJ2-3, with D hard to call. Trimming took 0 bases from V and 0 from J, leaving 10 bases between them. This CDR3 has 16 amino acids. CDR1 MGHRA and CDR2 YSYEKL come from the germline V gene.

This clonotype was seen repeatedly, ten times or more. The chain couples TRBV28 to TRBJ2-1, with TRBD2 as a possible D gene (6 bases). Germline V CDR1 and CDR2: MDHEN, SYDVKM. The CDR3 totals 16 residues. Trimming shortened V by 5 bases and J by 4 bases, and 18 bases separated the two germline ends. CDR3 loop: CASSPDPGLRYNEQFF. CDR3 DNA: TGTGCCAGCAGTCCTGACCCGGGACTCAGATACAATGAGCAGTTCTTC.

This clonotype appeared a few times. The V call is TRBV20-1, the J call TRBJ1-5; 8 nucleotides match TRBD1. The germline gives CDR1 DFQATT, CDR2 SNEGSKA (reference sequence). V trimming: 5 bases; J trimming: 7 bases; junction bases outside the gene matches: 10. The CDR3 consists of 14 residues. CDR3 bases: TGCAGTGCTGGGGGGACAGGTCTTCGGCAGCCCCAGCATTTT. Protein: CSAGGTGLRQPQHF.

V and J are TRBV10-3 and TRBJ1-2; 9 bases match TRBD1. Unmatched junction bases numbered 13, after V lost 11 bases and J lost 0 bases. The CDR3 consists of 16 residues. Germline V gene lookup returns CDR1 ENHRY and CDR2 SYGVKD. CDR3 DNA sequence: TGTGCCGTGTGGGGGGGACAGGGAGAGACTAACTATGGCTACACCTTC. Protein: CAVWGGQGETNYGYTF.

The gene calls are TRBV6-5 and TRBJ2-7; 8 nucleotides align to TRBD2. CDR3 length: 15 residues. The V gene end was trimmed by 5 bases and the J gene end by 0 bases; junction bases not matched to a gene: 6. Germline loops: CDR1 MNHEY, CDR2 SVGAGI. CDR3 sequence: CASSPVAGSSYEQYF. In DNA, the CDR3 is TGTGCCAGCAGTCCGGTAGCGGGGAGCTCCTACGAGCAGTACTTC.

This clonotype occurred many times. The V gene is TRBV10-3, the J gene TRBJ2-1; TRBD2 agrees at 11 bases. V trimming: 6 bases; J trimming: 7 bases; junction bases outside the gene matches: 5. Germline V gene lookup returns CDR1 ENHRY and CDR2 SYGVKD. The CDR3 extends over 14 amino acids. CDR3 in amino acids: CAIRPSGRSNEQFF. DNA of the CDR3: TGTGCCATCAGGCCTAGCGGGAGGAGTAATGAGCAGTTCTTC.

This chain joins TRBV12-3 or TRBV12-4 and TRBJ2-7; D is perhaps TRBD1 (6 bases). The CDR3 runs 17 residues. Trimming stripped 5 bases from V and 1 base from J, with 21 bases between. Here the CDR3 reads CASSPQDSSLPSYEQYF. DNA of the CDR3: TGTGCCAGCAGTCCCCAGGACAGTTCTCTCCCTTCCTACGAGCAGTACTTC.

As concerns this clonotype: This clone may be a read error of a much larger clone one base away. The V call is TRBV21-1, the J call TRBJ2-6; the tabulated D call, TRBD1, remains unverified against the DNA. TRBV21-1 is recorded as a pseudogene. The CDR3 sequence is 17 residues long. CDR3 loop: CACSKLDSPSGANVLTF. In nucleotides, the CDR3 is TGTGCCTGCAGCAAATTAGACAGTCCCTCTGGGGCCAACGTCCTGACTTTC.

The chain employs TRBV30 and TRBJ2-4, with 12 bases fitting TRBD2. Germline V gene lookup returns CDR1 GTSNPN and CDR2 SVGIG (reference sequence). The CDR3 is 18 amino acids. With 2 bases clipped from V and 0 bases from J, the junction kept 8 bases outside the gene matches. The CDR3 nucleotides read TGTGCCTGGAGTCCTCAACTAGCGGGAGGCCTAGCCAAAAACATTCAGTACTTC. As protein: CAWSPQLAGGLAKNIQYF.

This chain joins TRBV30 and TRBJ2-1; 8 bases are shared with TRBD1. J lost 2 bases, V lost 0 bases, and 3 bases had no gene match. This CDR3 comprises 15 residues. Per the germline V gene, CDR1 is GTSNPN and CDR2 is SVGIG (reference sequence). DNA of the CDR3: TGTGCCTGGAGTGTGAGACAGGGGCCCTACAATGAGCAGTTCTTC. This codes for CAWSVRQGPYNEQFF.

This clonotype was seen a handful of times. This rearrangement joins TRBV13 to TRBJ2-3, with D uncertain. V was clipped by 1 base and J by 8 bases, with 7 bases between them. This CDR3 is 12 amino acids long. Germline CDR1 and CDR2: PRHDT and FYEKMQ (reference sequence). The CDR3 reads CASSLVPGTQYF. The DNA of the CDR3 is TGTGCCAGCAGCTTAGTTCCCGGTACGCAGTATTTT.

CDR3: CASSSKQGLVKNIQYF. CDR3 DNA sequence: TGTGCCAGCAGTTCCAAACAGGGATTGGTCAAAAACATTCAGTACTTC. This chain uses TRBV28 with TRBJ2-4; a possible D gene is TRBD1 (6 bases). V lost 4 bases, J lost 3 bases, and 16 bases lay in between. The germline V gene encodes CDR1 MDHEN and CDR2 SYDVKM. This CDR3 contains 16 residues.

This clonotype was recorded many times. The chain carries TRBV2 and TRBJ2-1; 8 bases agree with TRBD2. Germline V gives CDR1 SNHLY, CDR2 FYNNEI. This CDR3 region has 13 residues. V was clipped by 8 bases and J by 1 base; unmatched bases: 1. Written as DNA, the CDR3 is TGTGCCAGCCAGCGGGAGTCCTACAATGAGCAGTTCTTC. It codes for CASQRESYNEQFF.

V is TRBV20-1 and J is TRBJ1-6; 7 positions agree with TRBD1. Germline lookup yields CDR1 DFQATT and CDR2 SNEGSKA (reference sequence). V lost 0 bases and J lost 7; bases outside the gene matches: 0. This CDR3 is built from 13 residues. Here the CDR3 reads CSARETGNSPLHF. CDR3 DNA sequence: TGCAGTGCTAGAGAGACAGGGAATTCACCCCTCCACTTT.

Many counts were recorded for this clonotype. V is TRBV2 and J is TRBJ2-5; 7 bases map to TRBD2. Per germline, CDR1 SNHLY and CDR2 FYNNEI. The CDR3 spans 14 residues. The V and J ends lost 6 bases and 2 bases, in that order; junction bases with no gene match: 6. CDR3: CASSQLAPQETQYF. The CDR3 DNA sequence: TGTGCCAGCAGCCAACTAGCGCCACAAGAGACCCAGTACTTC.

As for this clonotype: Since no conserved phenylalanine or tryptophan closes the CDR3, a read error is the likely cause. V is TRBV12-3 or TRBV12-4 and J is TRBJ2-3; D unclear. The V gene lost 6 bases and the J gene lost 4 bases, with 8 bases spanning the gap. The CDR3 runs 12 residues. The CDR3 coding sequence is TGTGCCAGCAGAGTGAAAGCAGATACGCAGTATTCC. Protein product: CASRVKADTQYS.

The chain employs TRBV2 and TRBJ1-5, with unresolved D. CDR1 and CDR2 (germline): SNHLY, FYNNEI. The V end lost 7 bases, the J end lost 10 bases, and 20 bases lay between the germline ends. CDR3 length: 14 residues. CDR3 nucleotide sequence: TGTGCCAGCAAGCAGGACGGCCTCGAGGGACCCCAGCATTTT. Its translation is CASKQDGLEGPQHF.